Listed below are T cell receptor beta chains from one sample, sequenced in a study of vaccination and CD4 T cells after COVID-19. TCRdb called the PCR reads again in MiXCR, with one record for every CDR3 protein. The sample lists approximately 22,000 distinct CDR3 sequences, roughly 64% occurring once. These TCRs' antigens remain unknown. The sample comprised CD4+ T cells from blood, cultured in vitro. Receptor source: a human donor who had recovered from COVID-19. Each CDR3 is given with its conserved first and last residue. Each record gives: CDR3 length, J gene, D gene, V gene, CDR3 protein, CDR3 DNA. The D gene is left open where the match is weak.

length: 15; J: TRBJ1-6; D: TRBD1; V: TRBV6-1; CDR3: CASMLGTGGGSPLHF; DNA: TGTGCCAGCATGCTAGGGACAGGGGGTGGGTCACCCCTCCACTTT
length: 18; J: TRBJ2-7; D: -; V: TRBV15; CDR3: CATSSKKGNLDKSYEQYF; DNA: TGTGCCACCAGCAGTAAAAAGGGGAATTTAGACAAGTCCTACGAGCAGTACTTC
length: 17; J: TRBJ1-1; D: -; V: TRBV20-1; CDR3: CSARDQWAIRGNTEAFF; DNA: TGCAGTGCTAGAGATCAATGGGCAATCAGAGGCAACACTGAAGCTTTCTTT
length: 15; J: TRBJ2-6; D: -; V: TRBV27; CDR3: CASSDTGSGANVLTF; DNA: TGTGCCAGCAGTGACACAGGATCCGGGGCCAACGTCCTGACTTTC
length: 13; J: TRBJ2-3; D: -; V: TRBV4-3; CDR3: CASSQESTDTQYF; DNA: TGCGCCAGCAGCCAAGAATCCACAGATACGCAGTATTTT
length: 15; J: TRBJ1-1; D: -; V: TRBV5-6; CDR3: CASSADSEMNTEAFF; DNA: TGTGCCAGCAGTGCGGACAGCGAGATGAACACTGAAGCTTTCTTT
length: 18; J: TRBJ1-6; D: TRBD1; V: TRBV6-1; CDR3: CASRRGPGQSSYNSPLHF; DNA: TGTGCCAGCCGTCGAGGGCCGGGACAGAGCTCCTATAATTCACCCCTCCACTTT
length: 14; J: TRBJ1-6; D: -; V: TRBV7-6; CDR3: CASSLANRNSPLHF; DNA: TGTGCCAGCAGCTTAGCGAATCGAAATTCACCCCTCCACTTT
length: 15; J: TRBJ2-2; D: TRBD2; V: TRBV2; CDR3: CASSPSGGNTGELFF; DNA: TGTGCCAGCAGTCCTAGCGGGGGGAACACCGGGGAGCTGTTTTTT
length: 16; J: TRBJ1-5; D: TRBD1; V: TRBV6-1; CDR3: CASRPGQGLQGQPQHF; DNA: TGTGCCAGCAGACCGGGACAGGGACTTCAAGGACAGCCCCAGCATTTT
length: 15; J: TRBJ1-5; D: -; V: TRBV6-2/TRBV6-3; CDR3: CASSPPGPSNQPQHF; DNA: TGTGCCAGCAGTCCCCCGGGACCGAGCAATCAGCCCCAGCATTTT